This TCR beta chain appears in the sequencing data of a study of OX40 agonist ivuxolimab in advanced cancers. Whole-study results and caveats: Antigen targets of the expanded peripheral T cells went undetermined. Certain nonresponders additionally had low normalized T-cell clonal expansion. Averaging showed that CD8+ T cells had more expanded clones than CD4+ did.

The cohort excluded patients with autoimmune disease history or systemic immunosuppression. Using immunoSEQ multiplex PCR, the repertoire was profiled, and TCRdb retains in-frame clones only, with some absent. The sample carries some 86,000 clones, 80% to 95% recorded once. Regarding this clone: Its target is not known.

Sequenced material: CD4+ or CD8+ T cells sorted from blood, taken in a trial of the OX40 agonist ivuxolimab. This sequence originates from an adult with an advanced solid tumor such as melanoma, head and neck, liver or kidney cancer.

CDR3 DNA sequence: TGTGCCAGCTCACCCGATTTGAAGGGGGCTAACTATGGCTACACCTTC. Translating gives CASSPDLKGANYGYTF. The V gene is TRBV18, the J gene TRBJ1-2; tentatively, D is TRBD1 (6 bases). V shed 3 bases and J shed 0 bases, with 14 bases lying between them. The CDR3 is made up of 16 amino acids. Germline V gene data show CDR1 as KGHSH and CDR2 as LQKENI.